This entry features one T cell receptor beta chain sequence. Its antigen is unknown. No base-level quality is on record; no much larger clone is a single base apart. Taken from cysteine to phenylalanine, the CDR3 has 13 residues. Left in the record is the CDR3 DNA by itself, 39 bases read in frame from the first base. The germline ends are 12 bases apart after V is trimmed by 9 bases and J by 3 bases. From the germline V gene (reference sequence), CDR1 is LNHDA and CDR2 is SQIVND. The sample's time point label, decoded: newly diagnosed GD, antithyroid drugs for less than 3 months. For both TCR sequencing and RNA sequencing, RNA was extracted from PBMCs in TRIzol. The diagnosis of Graves' disease was made according to American Thyroid Association guidelines. Patients for the study were recruited at an endocrinology department in Xi'an, China. Each patient gave about 8.1 milliliters of peripheral blood, collected in an EDTA anticoagulant tube. Ficoll Paque Plus density gradient separation was used to isolate PBMCs, and no additional T cell sorting was done. An Agilent 2100 Bioanalyzer and agarose gel were used to check RNA quality, and a NanoDrop 2000 was used to measure RNA concentration.

Library preparation used multiplex PCR. These reads were obtained on an Illumina HiSeq 4000. CDR3 regions were amplified by Arm-PCR with iRepertoire HTBI primers to construct TCR beta libraries. Before sequencing, the PCR products underwent gel purification. The paper's processing steps were these. A total of around 66 TRBV and approximately 15 TRBJ segments were identified across samples and were used for gene usage analysis of CDR3 amino acid clonotypes. COPE and FqMerger were used to merge filtered high-quality paired reads into contigs. Contigs were aligned with BLAST to IMGT TRBV, TRBD and TRBJ reference genes, and CDR3 was defined per IMGT. Clonotypes above 0.1% frequency were classified as highly expanded clones. Repertoire diversity was measured by Shannon entropy, and V-J evenness by the Gini coefficient. A clonotype was considered public if more than one individual shared it. TCRdb reprocessed the public reads (quality trimming at Q25 with fastp, clone calling with MiXCR) and kept in-frame beta chains. A single entry per CDR3 protein holds the most common genes and DNA from its merged rows. V and J calls and clone size were set by TCRdb, not the authors. The sample table records 350,000 to 450,000 distinct CDR3 sequences; about 15% of these occur just once. Approximately 8% of the sample comes from the top ten.

The sample is drawn from a study of regulatory T cells in long-lasting Graves disease (dated by TCRdb to the early 2020s). For context, the study as a whole: Newly diagnosed Graves' disease patients had taken antithyroid drugs for less than 3 months. The study was conducted in China and was registered as a clinical trial. Peripheral blood TCR sequencing and RNA sequencing compared persistent Graves' disease patients with newly diagnosed Graves' disease patients. A total of about 33 samples underwent TCR sequencing, from about 13 patients with persistent Graves' disease and 20 patients with newly diagnosed Graves' disease. Points the paper makes about the study in general: Persistent Graves' disease patients showed lower TCR Shannon entropy and fewer highly expanded clones than newly diagnosed patients, suggesting clonal expansion. The authors acknowledged the small sample size as a limitation that may reduce accuracy. Preferential use of TRBV28, TRBJ1-2 and TRBJ2-5 was observed in persistent disease, whereas TRBV20-1 and TRBJ2-1 were favored in newly diagnosed disease. Patients with persistent disease shared more public clonotypes (fewer than 3,000) than newly diagnosed patients did (966). The study examined only peripheral blood because the primary lesion, thyroid tissue, could not be accessed. Only the TCR beta chain was sequenced and analyzed.

These data were likewise used in another study, on T cells in Graves' hyperthyroidism and ophthalmopathy. That second report states: Stable Graves' hyperthyroidism was defined as the absence of progression to ophthalmopathy over 18 months of follow-up. Hyperthyroidism patients were aged 18 to 65 years and newly diagnosed, with disease duration of less than 2 months. Any patient with an uncontrolled infection, another autoimmune disease, pregnancy or lactation was excluded. Diagnoses relied on clinical symptoms, serum thyroxine and TRAb, thyroid ultrasound and orbital computed tomography. A first-round RT-PCR of the TCR CDR3 used the HTBI primer set with the Qiagen OneStep RT-PCR kit. Most expanded thyroid clonotypes (frequency above 0.001) were also found in blood, which suggests that blood repertoires may mirror thyroid immune responses. A 13 V-J signature model separated ophthalmopathy from stable hyperthyroidism, with roughly 88% sensitivity and 81.08% specificity in cross-validation and 80%/75% in testing. During validation, the model predicted progression to ophthalmopathy a median of approximately six months ahead of onset, with around 70% sensitivity and about 72% specificity. A discovery cohort of about 95 patients, roughly 43 with Graves' ophthalmopathy and roughly 59 with stable Graves' hyperthyroidism, was used to find distinguishing TCR V-J signatures. An independent validation cohort of under 20 hyperthyroidism patients and about 16 patients who later progressed to ophthalmopathy tested prospective prediction of ophthalmopathy. For training and testing, the 100 or so patients in the discovery cohort were randomly divided in a 7:3 ratio. The study also compared thyroid tissue and blood T-cell repertoires from several Graves' hyperthyroidism patients. Following sampling, methimazole starting at 30 mg daily was given to hyperthyroidism patients, and high-dose intravenous methylprednisolone was given to ophthalmopathy patients. Libraries were constructed in a second round of multiplex PCR, after which size selection and purification were carried out. The libraries were sequenced on an Illumina HiSeq2000 using paired-end 100 bp reads. Raw data were processed with SOAPnuke, discarding reads with adapters, uncalled bases, mean Phred below 15, or no exact constant-primer or identifier match. COPE v1.2.5 was used to merge the high-quality paired reads, and each unique nucleotide sequence was defined as a clonotype. MiTCR v1.1 was used to align clonotypes to the IMGT TRBV, TRBD and TRBJ reference segments. The analysis included only V-J combinations with a frequency above 0.0001, which together covered approximately 99% of the repertoires. The TCS score was defined as F50 (clonal expansion) divided by E x V (chaos), with BLOSUM62-based TCRdist calculated between CDR3 peptides within each V-J. Welch's t-statistics and random forest reduced roughly 500 V-J features to around 14, which were used in a naive Bayes classifier (R e1071). No statistical method was used to set the sample size in advance, and investigators knew the group allocation. According to the paper, TCR Vbeta CDR3 sequencing was carried out on some 130 peripheral blood samples, which came from approximately 43 ophthalmopathy, about 75 hyperthyroidism and approximately 17 progressor patients.

The TCR comes from a woman aged 40 to 50 with Graves disease. Donor details come from another sample of the same person, matched by shared clones. Recombination joined TRBV19 with TRBJ1-5, with a weak D call of TRBD1 (6 bases match). The sequences come from peripheral blood mononuclear cells (PBMCs), collected at new diagnosis, from a patient treated with antithyroid drugs. The CDR3 amino acid sequence is: CASADRLNQPQHF. The sequence in DNA is TGTGCCAGCGCGGACAGACTCAATCAGCCCCAGCATTTT.